A selection of T cell receptor beta chains follows, all from one sample in a study of blood T cell repertoires in COVID-19. The protocol was immunoSEQ multiplex PCR, while the TCRdb copy is restricted to in-frame clones and leaves out a portion. The sample comprises approximately 230,000 clones, around 86% of which are singletons, and more than 1.5% rests with the top ten. Sequencing was carried out using PBMCs or T cells enriched from blood (not recorded which). The receptors stem from a man aged 35 to 55 who had recovered from COVID-19. Both conserved end residues are part of each CDR3. A D gene is named only where the DNA matches it firmly. The listing skips clone size in some rows; elsewhere it reads once, few, many or a size class.

D gene: NA; J gene: TRBJ2-3; clone size: NA; V gene: TRBV4-1; CDR3 protein: CASSQESGGDTDTQYF; CDR3 DNA: TGCGCCAGCAGCCAAGAGAGTGGTGGTGACACAGATACGCAGTATTTT
D gene: NA; J gene: TRBJ2-2; clone size: NA; V gene: TRBV2; CDR3 protein: CASSERGRTSPGELFF; CDR3 DNA: TGTGCCAGCAGTGAACGAGGTCGAACTAGCCCCGGGGAGCTGTTTTTT
D gene: TRBD1; J gene: TRBJ2-7; clone size: NA; V gene: TRBV6-5; CDR3 protein: CASSLDRDEYF; CDR3 DNA: TGTGCCAGCAGCCTTGACAGGGATGAGTACTTC
D gene: NA; J gene: TRBJ1-5; clone size: NA; V gene: TRBV30; CDR3 protein: CAWSPGGGTQPQHF; CDR3 DNA: TGTGCCTGGAGTCCCGGAGGAGGGACTCAGCCCCAGCATTTT
D gene: TRBD1; J gene: TRBJ1-2; clone size: once; V gene: TRBV5-5; CDR3 protein: CASSFLDREGYTF; CDR3 DNA: TGTGCCAGCAGCTTTCTTGACAGGGAAGGCTACACCTTC
D gene: TRBD2; J gene: TRBJ2-1; clone size: NA; V gene: TRBV7-3; CDR3 protein: CASSLNPAGNLGDEQFF; CDR3 DNA: TGTGCCAGCAGCTTAAACCCAGCGGGGAATCTGGGGGATGAGCAGTTCTTC
D gene: NA; J gene: TRBJ1-2; clone size: NA; V gene: TRBV7-9; CDR3 protein: CASSHPHRGTITDGYTF; CDR3 DNA: TGTGCCAGCAGTCACCCCCACCGGGGTACAATAACAGACGGCTACACCTTC
D gene: NA; J gene: TRBJ2-7; clone size: NA; V gene: TRBV11-2; CDR3 protein: CASSLGVGALEQYF; CDR3 DNA: TGTGCCAGCAGCTTAGGGGTAGGGGCCCTCGAGCAGTACTTC
D gene: NA; J gene: TRBJ1-5; clone size: NA; V gene: TRBV6-1; CDR3 protein: CASSERGGGQPQHF; CDR3 DNA: TGTGCCAGCAGTGAACGGGGAGGCGGACAGCCCCAGCATTTT
D gene: NA; J gene: TRBJ1-4; clone size: NA; V gene: TRBV7-2; CDR3 protein: CASSLASGGGNEKLFF; CDR3 DNA: TGTGCCAGCAGCTTAGCGTCGGGGGGTGGTAATGAAAAACTGTTTTTT
D gene: TRBD1; J gene: TRBJ1-2; clone size: few; V gene: TRBV20-1; CDR3 protein: CSAYNRGGYTF; CDR3 DNA: TGCAGTGCTTACAACAGGGGAGGCTACACCTTC